These 25 T cell receptor beta chains came from one sample sequenced in a study of T cells in Graves' hyperthyroidism and ophthalmopathy. What was amplified from RNA transcripts were TCR beta CDR3 regions. HTBI primers were the set used in a first-round RT-PCR of the TCR CDR3. Via MiXCR, TCRdb re-called the multiplex PCR reads, giving one row per CDR3 protein. The profile shows hundreds of thousands of distinct CDR3 sequences, more than 12% of them singletons. Sample: blood. The receptors here all came from a woman aged 45 to 65 with Graves' ophthalmopathy.

This clonotype was counted between two and nine times. The chain has TRBV7-3 and TRBJ2-6; D might be TRBD2 (6 bases). Germline CDR1 reads SGHTA; CDR2 reads FQGTGA. The CDR3 contains 17 residues. V lost 5 bases and J lost 4, with 18 bases in between. In DNA form, the CDR3 reads TGTGCCAGCAGCCCATTGGCGGGGATGGGAGGGGCCAACGTCCTGACTTTC. It codes for CASSPLAGMGGANVLTF. The full variable domain, in which reference TRBV7-3 and TRBJ2-6 provide the parts outside the CDR3, is GAGVSQTPSNKVTEKGKYVELRCDPISGHTALYWYRQSLGQGPEFLIYFQGTGAADDSGLPNDRFFAVRPEGSVSTLKIQRTERGDSAVYLCASSPLAGMGGANVLTFGAGSRLTVL.

The chain combines TRBV5-1 with TRBJ2-2, with 10 positions matching TRBD2. Trimming cost V 0 bases and J 4 bases; bases outside gene matches: 6. The CDR3 is 17 amino acids. Germline CDR1 reads SGHRS; CDR2 reads YFSETQ. Here the CDR3 reads CASSLAPLAGATGELFF. CDR3 nucleotide sequence: TGCGCCAGCAGCTTGGCCCCTCTAGCGGGAGCCACCGGGGAGCTGTTTTTT.

The V call is TRBV15, the J call TRBJ1-2; 8 bases line up with TRBD1. The CDR3 length is 17 residues. The V and J ends lost 0 bases and 0 bases, in that order; junction bases with no gene match: 6. CDR1 is LNHNV and CDR2 is YYDKDF in the germline V gene (reference sequence). CDR3 nucleotides: TGTGCCACCAGCAGAGACAGGGGGCTAATAGCTAACTATGGCTACACCTTC. Translated: CATSRDRGLIANYGYTF.

This clonotype has a count of ten or more. The chain employs TRBV20-1 and TRBJ2-7, with D possibly matching TRBD2 (6 bases). V was shortened by 5 bases and J by 3 bases, with 14 bases between the two germline ends. Germline-derived CDR1 and CDR2 are DFQATT and SNEGSKA (reference sequence). The CDR3 covers 13 residues. In nucleotides, the CDR3 is TGCAGTGCTCCCCGGGACTTATTCTACGAGCAGTACTTC. It specifies CSAPRDLFYEQYF.

The chain links TRBV6-2 or TRBV6-3 to TRBJ2-7; 14 nucleotides line up with TRBD2. V shed 2 bases, J shed 3 bases, and the junction held 3 bases outside the gene matches. Germline CDR1 reads MNHEY; CDR2 reads SVGEGT. The CDR3 length is 16 residues. CDR3 coding DNA: TGTGCCAGCAGTTACGGGACTAGCGGGAGTATCTACGAGCAGTACTTC. Residues: CASSYGTSGSIYEQYF.

This clonotype was recorded at least ten times. V usage is TRBV29-1 and J usage is TRBJ2-7, with 7 bases identical to TRBD1. Germline V gene lookup returns CDR1 SQVTM and CDR2 ANQGSEA. The CDR3 length is 13 residues. Trimming at V came to 7 bases and at J to 6 bases, leaving 12 bases not matched to a gene. In DNA form, the CDR3 reads TGCAGCGCCACGGGACAGTTGATCGGCGAGCAGTACTTC. Translation gives CSATGQLIGEQYF.

The rearrangement links TRBV4-2 to TRBJ2-2; TRBD2 aligns across 12 bases. The CDR3 totals 18 residues. Germline CDR1 reads LGHNA; CDR2 reads YNFKEQ. The ends lost 4 bases at V and 1 base at J; junction bases unmatched: 7. The CDR3 region is CASSPRTSGKENTGELFF. CDR3 bases: TGTGCCAGCAGCCCCCGGACTAGCGGGAAGGAGAACACCGGGGAGCTGTTTTTT.

The chain joins TRBV18 to TRBJ1-4; D is uncertain. Germline assignment: CDR1 KGHSH and CDR2 LQKENI. The CDR3 length is 15 residues. Trimming pared 3 bases from V and 7 bases from J, leaving 15 bases between. The CDR3 region has the DNA TGTGCCAGCTCACCTCCTTCGGGGTTCGGTGAAAAACTGTTTTTT. Its protein product is CASSPPSGFGEKLFF.

This clonotype was detected ten times or more. V usage is TRBV7-9 and J usage is TRBJ2-1, with TRBD1 identical over 9 bases. Germline V gene data show CDR1 as SEHNR and CDR2 as FQNEAQ (reference sequence). With 4 bases clipped from V and 7 bases from J, the junction kept 17 bases outside the gene matches. CDR3 size: 18 residues. The DNA of the CDR3 is TGTGCCAGCAGCTCAAAGGGGTGGACAGGGGCGGGAGTAAATGAGCAGTTCTTC. Translation gives CASSSKGWTGAGVNEQFF.

This clonotype was detected many times. J is TRBJ2-1 and V is TRBV28; 8 bases agree with TRBD1. J was trimmed by 7 bases and V by 5 bases; bases with no gene match: 10. CDR3 length equals 15 residues. Germline V gives CDR1 MDHEN, CDR2 SYDVKM. The CDR3 nucleotides are TGTGCCAGCAGTCCGACAGGGGAAGCCTGGAATGAGCAGTTCTTC. It translates to CASSPTGEAWNEQFF.

This clonotype was counted ten times or more. The chain has TRBV11-1 and TRBJ1-4; D is uncertain. CDR1 is SGHAT, CDR2 FQDESV, per germline (reference sequence). Trimming took off 5 bases at V and 0 bases at J, with 10 bases between the two ends. The CDR3 length is 15 residues. The CDR3 DNA sequence: TGTGCCAGCAGCGCCCACAGAGCAACTAATGAAAAACTGTTTTTT. It specifies CASSAHRATNEKLFF. Full variable domain (rest looked up from reference TRBV11-1 and TRBJ1-4): EAEVAQSPRYKITEKSQAVAFWCDPISGHATLYWYRQILGQGPELLVQFQDESVVDDSQLPKDRFSAERLKGVDSTLKIQPAELGDSAMYLCASSAHRATNEKLFFGSGTQLSVL.

This clonotype was recorded many times. CDR3 sequence (DNA): TGTGCCAGCAGTTTGGCTAGCGCCTACAATGAGCAGTTCTTC. Residues: CASSLASAYNEQFF. The chain has TRBV28 and TRBJ2-1; tentatively, D is TRBD2 (6 bases). The germline V gene has CDR1 MDHEN and CDR2 SYDVKM. The V gene lost 3 bases and the J gene lost 2 bases, with 8 bases spanning the gap. The CDR3 covers 14 residues.

At least ten counts were recorded for this clonotype. The genes are TRBV19 and TRBJ2-5; no reliable D call. This CDR3 spans 12 amino acids. The V and J ends lost 4 bases and 4 bases respectively, with 7 bases between them. From germline, CDR1 is LNHDA and CDR2 SQIVND (reference sequence). CDR3 loop: CASSKARETQYF. The CDR3 DNA reads TGTGCCAGTAGTAAGGCCAGAGAGACCCAGTACTTC.

This clonotype was picked up many times. V is TRBV20-1 and J is TRBJ2-1; 9 bases are shared with TRBD2. CDR1 and CDR2 (germline): DFQATT, SNEGSKA (reference sequence). Trimming at V came to 1 base and at J to 1 base, leaving 2 bases not matched to a gene. The CDR3 covers 15 residues. CDR3 loop: CSARASGISYNEQFF. CDR3 bases: TGCAGTGCTAGAGCTAGCGGGATATCCTACAATGAGCAGTTCTTC.

This clonotype was recorded many times. The chain combines TRBV7-3 with TRBJ2-1; D perhaps matches TRBD2 (6 bases). Deletions cut 0 bases from V and 1 base from J, with 10 bases between. The CDR3 covers 16 residues. In germline, CDR1 is SGHTA, CDR2 FQGTGA. The DNA for the CDR3 is TGTGCCAGCAGCTTAACAGCCGGGACTTCCTACAATGAGCAGTTCTTC. Translation gives CASSLTAGTSYNEQFF.

There are a few counts of this clonotype. The chain carries TRBV12-3 or TRBV12-4 and TRBJ2-2, with D perhaps matching TRBD2 (7 bases). V was trimmed by 0 bases and J by 3 bases, leaving 20 bases between them. The CDR3 runs 19 residues. CDR3 coding DNA: TGTGCCAGCAGTTTAGCGCTGGGAGGGAGGGGGTCGGACACCGGGGAGCTGTTTTTT. Its translation is CASSLALGGRGSDTGELFF.

There are many counts of this clonotype. The CDR3 bases are TGTGCCAGCAGCTTAGATGCCCAGTACAATGAGCAGTTCTTC. It codes for CASSLDAQYNEQFF. The chain couples TRBV7-9 to TRBJ2-1; D remains unclear. V shed 1 base and J shed 4 bases, with 8 bases lying between them. The CDR3 consists of 14 residues. Germline assignment: CDR1 SEHNR and CDR2 FQNEAQ (reference sequence).

The sample holds many counts of this clonotype. This chain uses TRBV12-3 or TRBV12-4 with TRBJ1-5; 7 bases are a match to TRBD1. This CDR3 region has 15 residues. The V segment lost 2 bases and the J segment 6 bases; nucleotides outside the gene matches: 7. The chain's CDR3 is CASSLRQGVGQPQHF. DNA of the CDR3: TGTGCCAGCAGTTTAAGGCAGGGGGTGGGTCAGCCCCAGCATTTT.

This clonotype has just a few counts. The chain joins TRBV25-1 to TRBJ1-2, with D hard to call. This CDR3 has 14 amino acids. CDR1 is MGHDK, CDR2 SYGVNS, per germline. The ends were cut back, 7 bases at V and 3 bases at J, with 15 bases in the middle. The CDR3 reads CASTPSGSYYGYTF. The CDR3 DNA sequence: TGTGCCAGCACCCCCTCCGGGAGCTACTATGGCTACACCTTC.

The chain is built from TRBV7-8 and TRBJ1-5; tentatively, D is TRBD1 (6 bases). V dropped 5 bases and J dropped 10 bases, with 18 bases sitting between them. The CDR3 is 14 residues long. The germline CDR1 and CDR2 sequences are SGHVS and FQNEAQ. As DNA, the CDR3 is TGTGCCAGCAGCCGACGGGATCGGGGGGGCCCCCAGCATTTT. It translates to CASSRRDRGGPQHF.

This chain joins TRBV11-2 and TRBJ1-1; D is perhaps TRBD1 (5 bases). The germline V gene encodes CDR1 SGHAT and CDR2 FQNNGV. The V end was cut by 2 bases, the J end by 4 bases, with 11 bases between. The CDR3 is 14 residues long. CDR3 sequence: CASSLLQASTEAFF. The CDR3 nucleotides read TGTGCCAGCAGCTTACTACAGGCGTCCACTGAAGCTTTCTTT.

This clonotype was counted only a few times. The chain recombines TRBV11-2 with TRBJ2-1; 7 bases agree with TRBD1. Germline CDR1 SGHAT, CDR2 FQNNGV. The CDR3 is 13 residues long. The trim removed 3 bases at V and 5 bases at J, leaving 1 base unmatched. For the CDR3, the DNA is TGTGCCAGCAGCTTTACAGGGGACAATGAGCAGTTCTTC. Translating gives CASSFTGDNEQFF.

The table lists this clonotype with many counts. CDR3 sequence (DNA): TGCGCCAGCAGCACCGGACTAGCTTCGGCTCATGAGCAGTTCTTC. The encoded protein is CASSTGLASAHEQFF. V usage is TRBV5-1 and J usage is TRBJ2-1, with 8 bases that match TRBD2. The CDR3 is 15 residues long. V lost 4 bases, J lost 8 bases, and 11 bases stayed unmatched. Germline CDR1 and CDR2: SGHRS and YFSETQ.

This clonotype showed up many times. The rearrangement uses TRBV12-3 or TRBV12-4 and TRBJ2-2; 7 nucleotides line up with TRBD2. The V segment lost 3 bases and the J segment 3 bases; nucleotides outside the gene matches: 4. The CDR3 is 15 amino acids. CDR3: CASSFGGLDTGELFF. In nucleotides, the CDR3 is TGTGCCAGCAGTTTCGGGGGGTTGGACACCGGGGAGCTGTTTTTT.

Comments on this clonotype: A much larger clonotype is one base distant, so this may be a read error. The chain uses TRBV28 and TRBJ1-2; 7 bases line up with TRBD1. V lost 11 bases, J lost 1 base, and 7 bases stayed unmatched. This CDR3 is built from 13 residues. The germline V gene encodes CDR1 MDHEN and CDR2 SYDVKM. The CDR3 here is CAGGTDINYGYTF. DNA for the CDR3: TGTGCCGGCGGGACAGACATTAACTATGGCTACACCTTC.